This T cell receptor (beta chain) emerged from a study of blood T cell repertoires in COVID-19. Study information: The samples span acute and convalescent COVID-19 from the United States, Italy and Spain.

Per the germline V gene, CDR1 is MDHEN and CDR2 is SYDVKM. V lost 5 bases to trimming and J lost 2 bases, with 12 bases between them. The length of the CDR3 is 14 residues. The data were produced by immunoSEQ multiplex PCR, yet TCRdb's version contains in-frame clones alone and is incomplete. This sample has 250,000 to 350,000 clones, with roughly 91% found just once. The receptor was isolated from a woman in her forties or fifties who had been exposed to COVID-19. The sequencing input was PBMCs or T cells enriched from blood (not recorded which). The chain combines TRBV28 with TRBJ1-2, with D maybe TRBD1 (6 bases). CDR3 nucleotide sequence: TGTGCCAGCAGTAAAAACAGGGAGAACTATGGCTACACCTTC. This sequence encodes CASSKNRENYGYTF.